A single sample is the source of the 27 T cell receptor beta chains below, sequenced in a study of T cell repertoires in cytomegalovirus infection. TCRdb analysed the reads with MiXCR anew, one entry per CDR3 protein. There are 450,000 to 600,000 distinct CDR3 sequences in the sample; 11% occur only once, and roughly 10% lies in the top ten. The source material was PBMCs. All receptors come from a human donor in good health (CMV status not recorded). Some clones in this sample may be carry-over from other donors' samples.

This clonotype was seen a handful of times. The CDR3 DNA sequence: TGTGCCAGCAGTTATGGTCCAGTAGCTGAAGCTTTCTTT. Translating gives CASSYGPVAEAFF. V gene TRBV6-5 combines with J gene TRBJ1-1; no clear D. Trimming took 3 bases from V and 6 from J, leaving 11 bases between them. This CDR3 has 13 amino acids. The germline V gene encodes CDR1 MNHEY and CDR2 SVGAGI.

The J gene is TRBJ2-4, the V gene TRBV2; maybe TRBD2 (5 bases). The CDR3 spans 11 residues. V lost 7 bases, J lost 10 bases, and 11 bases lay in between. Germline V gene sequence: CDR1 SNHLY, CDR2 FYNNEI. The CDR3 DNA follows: TGTGCCAGCACCAAACGGGGAATTCAGTACTTC. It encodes CASTKRGIQYF.

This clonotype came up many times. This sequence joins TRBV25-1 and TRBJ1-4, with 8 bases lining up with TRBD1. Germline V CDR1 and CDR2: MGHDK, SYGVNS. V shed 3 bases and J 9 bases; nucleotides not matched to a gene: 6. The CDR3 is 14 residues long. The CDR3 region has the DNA TGTGCCAGCAGTGAGACAGGGGATACGAAAAAACTGTTTTTT. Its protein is CASSETGDTKKLFF. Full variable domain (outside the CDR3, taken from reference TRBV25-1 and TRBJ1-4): EADIYQTPRYLVIGTGKKITLECSQTMGHDKMYWYQQDPGMELHLIHYSYGVNSTEKGDLSSESTVSRIRTEHFPLTLESARPSHTSQYLCASSETGDTKKLFFGSGTQLSVL.

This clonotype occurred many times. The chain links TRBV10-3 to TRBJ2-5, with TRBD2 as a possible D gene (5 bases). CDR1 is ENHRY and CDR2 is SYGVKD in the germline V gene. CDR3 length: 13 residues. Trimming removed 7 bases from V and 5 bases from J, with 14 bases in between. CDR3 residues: CAINSAGAETQYF. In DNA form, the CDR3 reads TGTGCCATCAACTCGGCGGGCGCGGAGACCCAGTACTTC.

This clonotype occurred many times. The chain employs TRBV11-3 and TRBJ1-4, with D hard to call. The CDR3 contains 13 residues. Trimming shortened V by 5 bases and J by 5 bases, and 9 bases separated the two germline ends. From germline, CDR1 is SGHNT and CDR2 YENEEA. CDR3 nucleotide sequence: TGTGCCAGCAGCCGCGGCGGAAATGAAAAACTGTTTTTT. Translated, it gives CASSRGGNEKLFF.

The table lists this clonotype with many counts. The CDR3 is CASSLMRRESETQYF. The CDR3 DNA follows: TGCGCCAGCAGCTTGATGCGTCGGGAATCGGAGACCCAGTACTTC. This chain connects TRBV5-1 to TRBJ2-5; possible D gene TRBD2, 5 bases. The CDR3 is made up of 15 amino acids. CDR1 is SGHRS and CDR2 is YFSETQ in the germline V gene. The germline V and J ends were trimmed by 1 base and 5 bases, with 15 bases remaining between them.

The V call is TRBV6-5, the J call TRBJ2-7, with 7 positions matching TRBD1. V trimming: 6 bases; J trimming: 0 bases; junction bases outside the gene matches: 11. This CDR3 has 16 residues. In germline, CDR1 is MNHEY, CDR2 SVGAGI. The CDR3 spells CASSSAPGTASYEQYF. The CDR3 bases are TGTGCCAGCAGCTCTGCCCCCGGGACAGCCTCCTACGAGCAGTACTTC.

This chain's CDR3 is CASSQGGPLAPNEQFF. In DNA, the CDR3 is TGCGCCAGCAGCCAAGGAGGACCACTAGCCCCCAATGAGCAGTTCTTC. V usage is TRBV4-1 and J usage is TRBJ2-1, with a tentative D call TRBD2 (6 bases). The germline CDR1 and CDR2 sequences are MGHRA and YSYEKL. The CDR3 consists of 16 residues. Trimming took 1 base from V and 6 from J, leaving 16 bases between them.

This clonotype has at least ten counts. This chain's CDR3 is CASSQADREQYF. The CDR3 DNA sequence: TGTGCCAGCAGCCAAGCAGATCGGGAGCAGTACTTC. The gene calls are TRBV4-2 and TRBJ2-7; no firm D call. Trimming removed 1 base from V and 7 bases from J, with 8 bases in between. The CDR3 totals 12 residues. The germline gives CDR1 LGHNA, CDR2 YNFKEQ.

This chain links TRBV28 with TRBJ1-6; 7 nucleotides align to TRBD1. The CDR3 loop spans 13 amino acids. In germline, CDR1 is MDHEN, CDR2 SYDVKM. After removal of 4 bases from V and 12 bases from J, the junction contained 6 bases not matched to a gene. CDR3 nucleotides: TGTGCCAGCAGTTCCTCCCAGGGGGGACCCCTCCACTTT. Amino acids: CASSSSQGGPLHF. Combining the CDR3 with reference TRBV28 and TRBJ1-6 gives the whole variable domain DVKVTQSSRYLVKRTGEKVFLECVQDMDHENMFWYRQDPGLGLRLIYFSYDVKMKEKGDIPEGYSVSREKKERFSLILESASTNQTSMYLCASSSSQGGPLHFGNGTRLTVT.

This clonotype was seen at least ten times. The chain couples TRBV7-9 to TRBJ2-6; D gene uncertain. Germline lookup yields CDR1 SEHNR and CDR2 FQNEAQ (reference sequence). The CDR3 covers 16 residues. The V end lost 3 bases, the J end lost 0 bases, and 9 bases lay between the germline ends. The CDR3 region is CASSFPDNSGANVLTF. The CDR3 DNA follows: TGTGCCAGCAGCTTCCCAGACAACTCTGGGGCCAACGTCCTGACTTTC.

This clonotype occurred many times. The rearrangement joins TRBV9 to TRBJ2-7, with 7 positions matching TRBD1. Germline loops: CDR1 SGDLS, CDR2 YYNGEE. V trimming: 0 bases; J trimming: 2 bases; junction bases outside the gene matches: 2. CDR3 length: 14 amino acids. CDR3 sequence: CASSVGQGPYEQYF. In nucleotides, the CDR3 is TGTGCCAGCAGCGTAGGACAGGGACCCTACGAGCAGTACTTC.

CDR3 nucleotide sequence: TGCGCCAGCAGCTTACAGGACACGGTCTCTGGGGCCAACGTCCTGACTTTC. It specifies CASSLQDTVSGANVLTF. The chain has TRBV5-1 and TRBJ2-6, with D perhaps TRBD1 (5 bases). The germline V and J ends were trimmed by 2 bases and 0 bases, with 12 bases remaining between them. In germline, CDR1 is SGHRS, CDR2 YFSETQ. This CDR3 is built from 17 residues.

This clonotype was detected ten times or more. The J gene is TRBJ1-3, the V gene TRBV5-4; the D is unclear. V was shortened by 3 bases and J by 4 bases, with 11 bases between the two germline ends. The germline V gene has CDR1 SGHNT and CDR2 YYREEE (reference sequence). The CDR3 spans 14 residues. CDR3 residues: CASSSRTGGNTIYF. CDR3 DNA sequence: TGTGCCAGCAGCTCCCGGACGGGGGGAAACACCATATATTTT. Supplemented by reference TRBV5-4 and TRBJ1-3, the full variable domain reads ETGVTQSPTHLIKTRGQQVTLRCSSQSGHNTVSWYQQALGQGPQFIFQYYREEENGRGNFPPRFSGLQFPNYSSELNVNALELDDSALYLCASSSRTGGNTIYFGEGSWLTVV.

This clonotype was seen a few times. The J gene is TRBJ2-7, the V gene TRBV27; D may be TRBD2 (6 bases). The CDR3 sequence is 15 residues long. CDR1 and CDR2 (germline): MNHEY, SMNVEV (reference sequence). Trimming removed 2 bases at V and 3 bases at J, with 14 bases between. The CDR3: CASSLGTGAYYEQYF. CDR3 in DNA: TGTGCCAGCAGTTTAGGAACGGGAGCCTACTACGAGCAGTACTTC.

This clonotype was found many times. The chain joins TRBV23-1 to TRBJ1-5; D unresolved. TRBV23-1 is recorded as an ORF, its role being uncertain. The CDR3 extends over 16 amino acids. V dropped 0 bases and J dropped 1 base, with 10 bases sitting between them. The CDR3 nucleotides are TGCGCCAGCAGTCAATCGCCCAGGTGGAGCAATCAGCCCCAGCATTTT. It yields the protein CASSQSPRWSNQPQHF.

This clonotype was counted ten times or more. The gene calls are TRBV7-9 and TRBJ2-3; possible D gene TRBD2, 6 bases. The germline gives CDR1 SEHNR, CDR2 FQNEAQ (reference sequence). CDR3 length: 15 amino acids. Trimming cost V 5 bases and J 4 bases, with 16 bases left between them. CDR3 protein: CASSPSGGDADTQYF. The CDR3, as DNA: TGTGCCAGCAGCCCGTCCGGGGGAGATGCAGATACGCAGTATTTT.

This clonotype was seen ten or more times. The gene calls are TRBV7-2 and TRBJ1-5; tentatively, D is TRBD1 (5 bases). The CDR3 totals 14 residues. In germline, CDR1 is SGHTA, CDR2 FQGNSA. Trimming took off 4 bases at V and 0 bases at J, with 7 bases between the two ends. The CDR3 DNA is TGTGCCAGCAGCTCAGGGTTTAGCAATCAGCCCCAGCATTTT. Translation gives CASSSGFSNQPQHF.

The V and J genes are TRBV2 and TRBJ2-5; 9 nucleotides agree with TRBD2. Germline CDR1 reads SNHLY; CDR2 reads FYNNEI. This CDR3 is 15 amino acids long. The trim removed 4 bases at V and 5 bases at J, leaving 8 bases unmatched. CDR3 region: CASSGGLAGRETQYF. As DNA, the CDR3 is TGTGCCAGCAGTGGGGGACTAGCAGGCCGGGAGACCCAGTACTTC.

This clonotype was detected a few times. Here the CDR3 reads CASSLRGLAGGRNEQFF. The CDR3 DNA is TGCGCCAGCAGCTTGCGGGGACTAGCGGGGGGGAGGAATGAGCAGTTCTTC. The chain carries TRBV5-1 and TRBJ2-1; 16 bases are shared with TRBD2. The length of the CDR3 is 17 residues. The germline CDR1 and CDR2 sequences are SGHRS and YFSETQ. Losses at the gene ends were 1 base for V and 7 bases for J; bases not matched to a gene: 5.

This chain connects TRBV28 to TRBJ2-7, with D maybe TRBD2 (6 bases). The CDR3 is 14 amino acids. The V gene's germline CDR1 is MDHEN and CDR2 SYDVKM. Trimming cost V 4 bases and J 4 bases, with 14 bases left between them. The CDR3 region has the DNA TGTGCCAGCAGTTCGGACGGGAGAACGTACGAGCAGTACTTC. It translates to CASSSDGRTYEQYF. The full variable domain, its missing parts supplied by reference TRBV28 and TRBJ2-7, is DVKVTQSSRYLVKRTGEKVFLECVQDMDHENMFWYRQDPGLGLRLIYFSYDVKMKEKGDIPEGYSVSREKKERFSLILESASTNQTSMYLCASSSDGRTYEQYFGPGTRLTVT.

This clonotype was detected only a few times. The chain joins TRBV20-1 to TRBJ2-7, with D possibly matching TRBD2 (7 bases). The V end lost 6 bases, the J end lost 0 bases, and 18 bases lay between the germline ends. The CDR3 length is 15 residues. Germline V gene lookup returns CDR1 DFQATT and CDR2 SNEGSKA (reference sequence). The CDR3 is CSASGGALLSYEQYF. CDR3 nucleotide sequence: TGCAGTGCAAGTGGGGGGGCTCTCCTCTCCTACGAGCAGTACTTC.

The CDR3 region has the DNA TGCGCCAGCAGAACCGGGACAGAGAACTATGGCTACACCTTC. Amino acids: CASRTGTENYGYTF. The genes are TRBV5-1 and TRBJ1-2; 7 bases match TRBD1. The CDR3 is made up of 14 amino acids. The V gene's germline CDR1 is SGHRS and CDR2 YFSETQ. J gave up 2 bases and V 5 bases, and 6 bases lay outside the gene matches.

CDR3 nucleotides: TGTGCCAGCAGTTACTCGTTTGGAGGGGGGGCCTACGAGCAGTACTTC. Protein sequence: CASSYSFGGGAYEQYF. The chain links TRBV6-5 to TRBJ2-7, with D possibly matching TRBD2 (7 bases). In germline, CDR1 is MNHEY, CDR2 SVGAGI. This CDR3 contains 16 residues. V was trimmed by 0 bases and J by 2 bases, leaving 14 bases between them.

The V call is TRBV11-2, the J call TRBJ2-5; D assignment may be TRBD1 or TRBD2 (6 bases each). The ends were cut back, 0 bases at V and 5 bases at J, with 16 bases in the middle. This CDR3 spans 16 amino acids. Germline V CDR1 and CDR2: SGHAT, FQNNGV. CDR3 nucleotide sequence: TGTGCCAGCAGCTTAGATAGGGCGGAAGGGGGGGAGACCCAGTACTTC. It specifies CASSLDRAEGGETQYF.

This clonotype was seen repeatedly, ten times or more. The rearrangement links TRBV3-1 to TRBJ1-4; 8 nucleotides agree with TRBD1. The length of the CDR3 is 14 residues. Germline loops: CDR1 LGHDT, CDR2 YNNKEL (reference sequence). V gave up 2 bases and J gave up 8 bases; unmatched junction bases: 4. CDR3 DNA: TGTGCCAGCAGCCAACCGGACAGGGAAGAAAAACTGTTTTTT. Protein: CASSQPDREEKLFF.

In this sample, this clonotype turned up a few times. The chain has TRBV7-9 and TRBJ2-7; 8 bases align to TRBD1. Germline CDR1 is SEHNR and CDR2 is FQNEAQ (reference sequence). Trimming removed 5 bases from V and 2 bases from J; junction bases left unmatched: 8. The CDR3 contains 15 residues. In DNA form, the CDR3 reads TGTGCCAGCAGCCCACTCGGACAGGGACCCTACGAGCAGTACTTC. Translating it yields CASSPLGQGPYEQYF.